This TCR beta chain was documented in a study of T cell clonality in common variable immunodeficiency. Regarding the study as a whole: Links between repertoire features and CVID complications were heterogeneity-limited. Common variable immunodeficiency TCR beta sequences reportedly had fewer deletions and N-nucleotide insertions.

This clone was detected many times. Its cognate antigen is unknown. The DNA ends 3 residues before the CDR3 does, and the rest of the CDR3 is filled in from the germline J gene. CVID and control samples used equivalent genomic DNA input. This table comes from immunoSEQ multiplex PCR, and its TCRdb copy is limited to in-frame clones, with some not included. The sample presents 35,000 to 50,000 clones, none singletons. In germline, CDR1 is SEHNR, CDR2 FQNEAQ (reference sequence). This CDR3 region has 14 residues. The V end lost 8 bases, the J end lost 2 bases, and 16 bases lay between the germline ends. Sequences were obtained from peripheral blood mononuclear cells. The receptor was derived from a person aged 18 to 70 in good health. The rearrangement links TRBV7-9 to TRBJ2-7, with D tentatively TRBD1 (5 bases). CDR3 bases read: TGTGCCAGCGGGGCCTCGAGCGAAACCTACGAG. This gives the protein CASGASSETYE. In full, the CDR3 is CASGASSETYEQYF. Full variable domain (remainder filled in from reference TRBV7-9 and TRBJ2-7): DTGVSQNPRHKITKRGQNVTFRCDPISEHNRLYWYRQTLGQGPEFLTYFQNEAQLEKSRLLSDRFSAERPKGSFSTLEIQRTEQGDSAMYLCASGASSETYEQYFGPGTRLTVT.